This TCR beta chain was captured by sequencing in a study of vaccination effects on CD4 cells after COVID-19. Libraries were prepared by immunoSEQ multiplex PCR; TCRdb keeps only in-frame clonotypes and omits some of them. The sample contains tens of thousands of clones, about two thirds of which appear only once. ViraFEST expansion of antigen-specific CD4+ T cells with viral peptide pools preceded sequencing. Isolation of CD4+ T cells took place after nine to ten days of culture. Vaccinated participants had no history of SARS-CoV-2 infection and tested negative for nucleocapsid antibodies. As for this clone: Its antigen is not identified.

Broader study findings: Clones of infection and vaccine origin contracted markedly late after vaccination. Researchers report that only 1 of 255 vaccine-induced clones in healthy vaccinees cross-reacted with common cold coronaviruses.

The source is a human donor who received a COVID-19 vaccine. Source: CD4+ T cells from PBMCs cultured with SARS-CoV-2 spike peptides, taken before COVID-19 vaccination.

CDR3: CASSLDLRQGSGELFF. The CDR3, as DNA: TGCGCCAGCAGCCTAGACCTAAGACAGGGGTCCGGGGAGCTGTTTTTT. The rearrangement uses TRBV5-1 and TRBJ2-2; 8 nucleotides align to TRBD1. The CDR3 totals 16 residues. Germline assignment: CDR1 SGHRS and CDR2 YFSETQ. The trim removed 4 bases at V and 6 bases at J, leaving 11 bases unmatched.